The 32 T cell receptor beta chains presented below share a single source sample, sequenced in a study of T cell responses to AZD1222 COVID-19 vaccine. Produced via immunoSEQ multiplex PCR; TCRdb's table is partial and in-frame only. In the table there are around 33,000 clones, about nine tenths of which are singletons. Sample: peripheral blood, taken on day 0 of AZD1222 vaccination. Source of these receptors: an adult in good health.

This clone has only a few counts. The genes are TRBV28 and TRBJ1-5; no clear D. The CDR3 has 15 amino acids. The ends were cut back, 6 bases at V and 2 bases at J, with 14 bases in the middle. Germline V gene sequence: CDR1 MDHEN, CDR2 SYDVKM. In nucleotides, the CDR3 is TGTGCCAGCAGCATCGACTCCTTGGGCAATCAGCCCCAGCATTTT. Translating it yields CASSIDSLGNQPQHF.

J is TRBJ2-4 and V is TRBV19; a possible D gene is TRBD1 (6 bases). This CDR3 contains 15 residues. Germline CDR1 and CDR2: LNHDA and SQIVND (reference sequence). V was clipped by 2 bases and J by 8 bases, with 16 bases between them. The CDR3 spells CASSIYGGGFDIQYF. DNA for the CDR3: TGTGCCAGTAGTATATATGGGGGCGGGTTCGACATTCAGTACTTC.

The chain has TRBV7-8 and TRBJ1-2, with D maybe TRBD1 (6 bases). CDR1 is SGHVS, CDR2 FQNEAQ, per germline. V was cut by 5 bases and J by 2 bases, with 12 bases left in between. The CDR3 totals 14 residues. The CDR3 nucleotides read TGTGCCAGCAGCCTCGGTGACAGGAACTATGGCTACACCTTC. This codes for CASSLGDRNYGYTF.

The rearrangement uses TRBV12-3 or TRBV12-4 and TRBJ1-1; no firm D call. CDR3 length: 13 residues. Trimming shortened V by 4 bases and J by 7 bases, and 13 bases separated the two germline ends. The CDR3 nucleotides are TGTGCCAGCAGTTCCCCGAGGTTCTATGAAGCTTTCTTT. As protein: CASSSPRFYEAFF.

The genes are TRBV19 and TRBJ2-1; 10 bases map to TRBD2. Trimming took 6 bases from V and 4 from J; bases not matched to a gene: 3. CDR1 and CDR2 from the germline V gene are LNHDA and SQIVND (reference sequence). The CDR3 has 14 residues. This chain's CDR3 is CASRLAGHYNEQFF. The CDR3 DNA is TGTGCCAGTAGACTAGCGGGGCATTACAATGAGCAGTTCTTC.

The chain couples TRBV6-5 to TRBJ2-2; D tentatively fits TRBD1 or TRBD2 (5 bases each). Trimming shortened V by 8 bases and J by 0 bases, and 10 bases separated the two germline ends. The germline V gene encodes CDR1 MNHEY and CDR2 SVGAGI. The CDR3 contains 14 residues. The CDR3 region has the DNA TGTGCCAGCCTGGGGGTCCCGAACACCGGGGAGCTGTTTTTT. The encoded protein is CASLGVPNTGELFF.

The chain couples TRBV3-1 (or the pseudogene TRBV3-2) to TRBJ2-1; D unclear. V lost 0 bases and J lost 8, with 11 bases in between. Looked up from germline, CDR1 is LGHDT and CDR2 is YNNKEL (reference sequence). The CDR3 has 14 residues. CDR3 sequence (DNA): TGTGCCAGCAGCCAAGATCGGGTAGCATATGAGCAGTTCTTC. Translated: CASSQDRVAYEQFF.

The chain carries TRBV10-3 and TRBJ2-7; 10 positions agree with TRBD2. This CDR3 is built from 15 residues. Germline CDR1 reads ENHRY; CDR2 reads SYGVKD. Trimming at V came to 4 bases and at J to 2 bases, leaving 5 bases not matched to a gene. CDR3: CAISVKAGGTYEQYF. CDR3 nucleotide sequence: TGTGCCATCAGTGTGAAAGCGGGGGGGACCTACGAGCAGTACTTC.

The CDR3 sequence: CAWSVEGAIGRSYNSPLHF. The CDR3 DNA follows: TGTGCCTGGAGTGTTGAGGGGGCGATTGGGAGGTCCTATAATTCACCCCTCCACTTT. This chain connects TRBV30 to TRBJ1-6; the match to TRBD1 covers 7 bases. The CDR3 has 19 residues. Unmatched junction bases numbered 12, after V lost 0 bases and J lost 1 base. Per the germline V gene, CDR1 is GTSNPN and CDR2 is SVGIG (reference sequence).

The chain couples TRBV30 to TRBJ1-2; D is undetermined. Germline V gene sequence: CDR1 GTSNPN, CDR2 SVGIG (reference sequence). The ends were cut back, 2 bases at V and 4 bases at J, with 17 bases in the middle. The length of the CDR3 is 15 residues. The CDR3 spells CAWSRPLDVRYGYTF. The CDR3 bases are TGTGCCTGGAGTAGACCACTAGACGTTCGCTATGGCTACACCTTC.

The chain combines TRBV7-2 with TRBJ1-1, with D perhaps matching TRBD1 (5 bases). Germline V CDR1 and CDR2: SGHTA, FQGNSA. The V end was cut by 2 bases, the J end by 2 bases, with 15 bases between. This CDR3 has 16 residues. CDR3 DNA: TGTGCCAGCAGCTTACGTTTGGGGGGGATAAACACTGAAGCTTTCTTT. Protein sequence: CASSLRLGGINTEAFF.

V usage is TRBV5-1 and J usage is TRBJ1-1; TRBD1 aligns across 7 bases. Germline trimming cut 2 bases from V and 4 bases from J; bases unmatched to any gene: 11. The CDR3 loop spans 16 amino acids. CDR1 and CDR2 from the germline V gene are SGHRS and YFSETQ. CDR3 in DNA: TGCGCCAGCAGCTTCTCCCCCCGACAGGGAGGCACTGAAGCTTTCTTT. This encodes CASSFSPRQGGTEAFF. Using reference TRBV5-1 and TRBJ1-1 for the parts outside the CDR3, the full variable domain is KAGVTQTPRYLIKTRGQQVTLSCSPISGHRSVSWYQQTPGQGLQFLFEYFSETQRNKGNFPGRFSGRQFSNSRSEMNVSTLELGDSALYLCASSFSPRQGGTEAFFGQGTRLTVV.

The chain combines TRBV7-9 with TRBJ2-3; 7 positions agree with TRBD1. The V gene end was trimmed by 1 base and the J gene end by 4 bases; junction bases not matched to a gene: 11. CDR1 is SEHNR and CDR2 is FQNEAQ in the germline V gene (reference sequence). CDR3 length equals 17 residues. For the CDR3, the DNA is TGTGCCAGCAGCTTAGGGGGGACAGCTCTCCTGCCAGATACGCAGTATTTT. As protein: CASSLGGTALLPDTQYF.

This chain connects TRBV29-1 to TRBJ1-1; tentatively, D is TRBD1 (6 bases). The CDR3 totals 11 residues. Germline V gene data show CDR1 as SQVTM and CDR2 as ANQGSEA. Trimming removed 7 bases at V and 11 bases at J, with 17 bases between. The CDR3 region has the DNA TGCAGCGGGCCCCCGGGGAGGGGGGCTTTCTTT. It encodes CSGPPGRGAFF.

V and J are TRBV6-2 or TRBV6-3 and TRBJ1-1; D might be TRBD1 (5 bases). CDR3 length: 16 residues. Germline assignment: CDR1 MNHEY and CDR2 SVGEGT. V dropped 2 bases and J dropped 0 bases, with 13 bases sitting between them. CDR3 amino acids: CASSYPPGRMNTEAFF. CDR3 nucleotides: TGTGCCAGCAGTTACCCTCCGGGACGGATGAACACTGAAGCTTTCTTT.

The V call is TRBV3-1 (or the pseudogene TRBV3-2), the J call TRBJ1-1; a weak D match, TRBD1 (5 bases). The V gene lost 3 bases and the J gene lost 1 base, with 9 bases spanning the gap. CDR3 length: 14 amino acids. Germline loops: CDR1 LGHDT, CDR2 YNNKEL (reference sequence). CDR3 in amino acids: CASSHGTGNTEAFF. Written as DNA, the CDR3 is TGTGCCAGCAGCCATGGGACGGGGAACACTGAAGCTTTCTTT.

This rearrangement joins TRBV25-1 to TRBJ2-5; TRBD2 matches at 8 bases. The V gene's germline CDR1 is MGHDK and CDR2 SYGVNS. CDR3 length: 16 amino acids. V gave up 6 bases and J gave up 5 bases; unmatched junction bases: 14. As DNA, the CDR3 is TGTGCCAGCAGCGCTCCTCAGCGGGGGTTAAGGGAGACCCAGTACTTC. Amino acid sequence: CASSAPQRGLRETQYF.

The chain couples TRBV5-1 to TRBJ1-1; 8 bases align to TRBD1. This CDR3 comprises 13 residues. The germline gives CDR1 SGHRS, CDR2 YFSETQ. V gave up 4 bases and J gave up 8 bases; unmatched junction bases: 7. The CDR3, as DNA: TGCGCCAGCAGCACCGACAGGGGTGGAGAAGCTTTCTTT. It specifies CASSTDRGGEAFF.

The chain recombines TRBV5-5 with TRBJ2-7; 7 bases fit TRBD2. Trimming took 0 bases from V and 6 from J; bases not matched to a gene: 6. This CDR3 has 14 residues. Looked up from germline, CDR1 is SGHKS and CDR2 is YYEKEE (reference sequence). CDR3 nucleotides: TGTGCCAGCAGCTTGGGAGGGCGCGGGGGCGAGCAGTACTTC. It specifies CASSLGGRGGEQYF.

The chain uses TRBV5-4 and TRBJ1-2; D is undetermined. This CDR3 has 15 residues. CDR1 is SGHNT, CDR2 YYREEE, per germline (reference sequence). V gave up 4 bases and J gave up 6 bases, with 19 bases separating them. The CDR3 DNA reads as TGTGCCAGCAGCCCCGGGCCTCTTCGGGATGATGGCTACACCTTC. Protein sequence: CASSPGPLRDDGYTF.

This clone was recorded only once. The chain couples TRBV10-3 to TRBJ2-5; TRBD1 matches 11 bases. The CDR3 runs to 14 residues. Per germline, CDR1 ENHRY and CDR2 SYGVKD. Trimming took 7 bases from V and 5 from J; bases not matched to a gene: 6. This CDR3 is CAIKGQGAWETQYF. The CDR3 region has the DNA TGTGCCATCAAAGGACAGGGGGCATGGGAGACCCAGTACTTC.

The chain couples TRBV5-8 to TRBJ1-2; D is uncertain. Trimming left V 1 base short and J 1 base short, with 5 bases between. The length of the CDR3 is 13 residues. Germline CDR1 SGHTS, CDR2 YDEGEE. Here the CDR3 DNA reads TGTGCCAGCAGCTTGAACATTAACTATGGCTACACCTTC. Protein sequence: CASSLNINYGYTF.

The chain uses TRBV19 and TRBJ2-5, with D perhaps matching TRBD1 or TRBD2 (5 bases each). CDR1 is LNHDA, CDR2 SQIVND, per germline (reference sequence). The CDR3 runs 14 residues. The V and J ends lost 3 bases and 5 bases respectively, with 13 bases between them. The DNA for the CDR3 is TGTGCCAGTAGTATTAGCCCGGGGCTCGAGACCCAGTACTTC. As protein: CASSISPGLETQYF. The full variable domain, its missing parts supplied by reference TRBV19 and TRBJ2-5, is DGGITQSPKYLFRKEGQNVTLSCEQNLNHDAMYWYRQDPGQGLRLIYYSQIVNDFQKGDIAEGYSVSREKKESFPLTVTSAQKNPTAFYLCASSISPGLETQYFGPGTRLLVL.

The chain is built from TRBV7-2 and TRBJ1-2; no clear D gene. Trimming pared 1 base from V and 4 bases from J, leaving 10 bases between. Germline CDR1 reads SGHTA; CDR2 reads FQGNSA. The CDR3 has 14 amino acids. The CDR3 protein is CASSLGSRGYGYTF. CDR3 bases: TGTGCCAGCAGCTTAGGTTCACGGGGCTATGGCTACACCTTC. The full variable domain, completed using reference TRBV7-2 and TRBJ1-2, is GAGVSQSPSNKVTEKGKDVELRCDPISGHTALYWYRQSLGQGLEFLIYFQGNSAPDKSGLPSDRFSAERTGGSVSTLTIQRTQQEDSAVYLCASSLGSRGYGYTFGSGTRLTVV.

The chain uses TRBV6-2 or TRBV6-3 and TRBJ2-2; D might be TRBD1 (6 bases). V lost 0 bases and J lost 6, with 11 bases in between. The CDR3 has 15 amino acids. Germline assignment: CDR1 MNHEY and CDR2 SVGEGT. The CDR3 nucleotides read TGTGCCAGCAGTTACTCACGACAGGCGGCCGGGGAGCTGTTTTTT. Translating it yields CASSYSRQAAGELFF.

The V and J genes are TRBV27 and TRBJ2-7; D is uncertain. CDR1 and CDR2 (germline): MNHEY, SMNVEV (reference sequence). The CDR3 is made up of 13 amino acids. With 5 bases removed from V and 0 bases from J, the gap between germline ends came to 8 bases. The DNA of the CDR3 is TGTGCCAGCAGTCTCCTACCCTCCTACGAGCAGTACTTC. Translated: CASSLLPSYEQYF.

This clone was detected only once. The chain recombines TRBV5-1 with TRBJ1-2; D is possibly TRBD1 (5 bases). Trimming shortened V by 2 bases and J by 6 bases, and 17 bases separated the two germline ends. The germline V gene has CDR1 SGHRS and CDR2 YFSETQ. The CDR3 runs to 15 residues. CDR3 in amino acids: CASSFSAGISNGYTF. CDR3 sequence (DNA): TGCGCCAGCAGCTTTTCGGCAGGGATCTCTAATGGCTACACCTTC.

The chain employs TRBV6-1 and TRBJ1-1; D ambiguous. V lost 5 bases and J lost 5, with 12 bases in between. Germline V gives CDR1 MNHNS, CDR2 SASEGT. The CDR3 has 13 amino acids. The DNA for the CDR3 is TGTGCCAGCAGTTATGGCAGTTTTACTGAAGCTTTCTTT. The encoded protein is CASSYGSFTEAFF.

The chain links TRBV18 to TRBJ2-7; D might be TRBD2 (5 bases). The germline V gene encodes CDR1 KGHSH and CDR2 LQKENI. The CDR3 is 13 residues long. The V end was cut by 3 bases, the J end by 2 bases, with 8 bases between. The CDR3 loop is CASSPTGTYEQYF. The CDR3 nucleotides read TGTGCCAGCTCACCGACGGGAACCTACGAGCAGTACTTC.

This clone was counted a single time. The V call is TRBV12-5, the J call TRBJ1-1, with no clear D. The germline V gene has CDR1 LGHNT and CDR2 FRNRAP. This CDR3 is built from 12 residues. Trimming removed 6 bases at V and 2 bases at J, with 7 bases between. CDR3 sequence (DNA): TGTGCTAGTGGCATGTCAAACACTGAAGCTTTCTTT. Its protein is CASGMSNTEAFF.

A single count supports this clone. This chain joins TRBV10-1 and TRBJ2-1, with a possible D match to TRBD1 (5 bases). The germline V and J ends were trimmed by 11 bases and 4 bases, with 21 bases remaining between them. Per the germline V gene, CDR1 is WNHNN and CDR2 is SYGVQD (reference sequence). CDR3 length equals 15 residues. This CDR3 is CARPLNRNLYNEQFF. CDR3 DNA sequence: TGCGCCCGCCCTCTCAACAGGAACTTATACAATGAGCAGTTCTTC.

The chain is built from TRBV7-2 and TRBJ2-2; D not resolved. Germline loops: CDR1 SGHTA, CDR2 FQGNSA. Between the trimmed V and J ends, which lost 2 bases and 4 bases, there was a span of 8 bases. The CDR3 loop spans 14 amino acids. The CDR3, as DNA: TGTGCCAGCAGCTTAATACGGAGCACCGGGGAGCTGTTTTTT. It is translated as CASSLIRSTGELFF.